A selection of T cell receptor beta chains follows, all from one sample in a study of blood T cell repertoires in COVID-19. Libraries were prepared by immunoSEQ multiplex PCR; TCRdb keeps only in-frame clonotypes and omits some of them. Seen here are approximately 100,000 clones, about 91% observed once, and the top ten hold about 3%. Sequenced: peripheral blood. The source is a human donor in a cohort sampled during active COVID-19. Each CDR3 is given with its conserved first and last residue. D genes are given only for firm matches. A row's size may be missing; if present it is once, few, many or a size class.

CDR3aa: CASSAPGQGVTDTQYF
CDR3nt: TGTGCCAGCAGCGCCCCGGGACAGGGGGTCACAGATACGCAGTATTTT
j_gene: TRBJ2-3
abundance: .
d_gene: TRBD1
v_gene: TRBV9

CDR3aa: CATSPVLEQFF
CDR3nt: TGTGCCACCAGCCCCGTTCTCGAGCAGTTCTTC
j_gene: TRBJ2-1
abundance: .
d_gene: .
v_gene: TRBV24-1

CDR3aa: CASSHGQGASYNSPLHF
CDR3nt: TGTGCCAGCAGCCATGGACAGGGGGCGTCCTATAATTCACCCCTCCACTTT
j_gene: TRBJ1-6
abundance: .
d_gene: TRBD1
v_gene: TRBV3-1/TRBV3-2

CDR3aa: CASSLTQGHTEAFF
CDR3nt: TGTGCCAGCAGTTTAACCCAGGGCCACACTGAAGCTTTCTTT
j_gene: TRBJ1-1
abundance: .
d_gene: .
v_gene: TRBV27

CDR3aa: CASSSGPMGGEQFF
CDR3nt: TGTGCCAGCAGCTCCGGCCCTATGGGGGGTGAGCAGTTCTTC
j_gene: TRBJ2-1
abundance: .
d_gene: .
v_gene: TRBV11-3

CDR3aa: CASSAGAFLGYTF
CDR3nt: TGTGCCAGCAGTGCGGGCGCGTTTCTTGGCTACACCTTC
j_gene: TRBJ1-2
abundance: .
d_gene: .
v_gene: TRBV12-3/TRBV12-4

CDR3aa: CASRSSGPTEAFF
CDR3nt: TGTGCCAGCAGAAGTTCAGGGCCCACTGAAGCTTTCTTT
j_gene: TRBJ1-1
abundance: few
d_gene: .
v_gene: TRBV7-2

CDR3aa: CASSRNTEAFF
CDR3nt: TGTGCCAGCAGCAGGAACACTGAAGCTTTCTTT
j_gene: TRBJ1-1
abundance: once
d_gene: .
v_gene: TRBV12-3/TRBV12-4

CDR3aa: CASTPLGRGNMNTEAFF
CDR3nt: TGTGCCAGCACGCCGCTGGGTAGAGGAAACATGAACACTGAAGCTTTCTTT
j_gene: TRBJ1-1
abundance: .
d_gene: .
v_gene: TRBV5-6

CDR3aa: CASSLSVRYNEQFF
CDR3nt: TGTGCCAGCAGCTTGTCGGTCAGGTACAATGAGCAGTTCTTC
j_gene: TRBJ2-1
abundance: .
d_gene: .
v_gene: TRBV5-4

CDR3aa: CASSLRGQGAYEQYF
CDR3nt: TGCGCCAGCAGCTTGAGGGGACAGGGGGCCTACGAGCAGTACTTC
j_gene: TRBJ2-7
abundance: .
d_gene: TRBD1
v_gene: TRBV5-1

CDR3aa: CASTPPNRGDNEQFF
CDR3nt: TGTGCCAGCACCCCCCCCAACAGGGGCGACAATGAGCAGTTCTTC
j_gene: TRBJ2-1
abundance: .
d_gene: TRBD1
v_gene: TRBV27

CDR3aa: CASSLGRDRVEQYF
CDR3nt: TGTGCCAGCAGCTTGGGGAGGGACAGGGTGGAGCAGTACTTC
j_gene: TRBJ2-7
abundance: .
d_gene: TRBD1
v_gene: TRBV5-6

CDR3aa: CASSGRTGSYGYTF
CDR3nt: TGTGCCAGCAGCGGTCGGACAGGGTCCTATGGCTACACCTTC
j_gene: TRBJ1-2
abundance: .
d_gene: TRBD1
v_gene: TRBV9

CDR3aa: CASSNRLAGGITDTQYF
CDR3nt: TGCGCCAGCAGCAACAGGCTAGCGGGGGGGATCACAGATACGCAGTATTTT
j_gene: TRBJ2-3
abundance: .
d_gene: TRBD2
v_gene: TRBV5-1

CDR3aa: CASRPSGGQETQYF
CDR3nt: TGCGCCAGCCGCCCTAGCGGGGGGCAAGAGACCCAGTACTTC
j_gene: TRBJ2-5
abundance: many
d_gene: TRBD2
v_gene: TRBV10-2

CDR3aa: CASSSAVVANYGYTF
CDR3nt: TGTGCCAGCAGCTCCGCCGTTGTAGCTAACTATGGCTACACCTTC
j_gene: TRBJ1-2
abundance: .
d_gene: .
v_gene: TRBV5-4

CDR3aa: CATSRLDRGRGETQYF
CDR3nt: TGTGCCACCAGCAGACTGGACAGGGGGCGTGGAGAGACCCAGTACTTC
j_gene: TRBJ2-5
abundance: .
d_gene: TRBD1
v_gene: TRBV15

CDR3aa: CASSLRGHAGYEQFF
CDR3nt: TGTGCCAGCAGTTTAAGGGGCCACGCTGGCTATGAGCAGTTCTTC
j_gene: TRBJ2-1
abundance: .
d_gene: .
v_gene: TRBV28

CDR3aa: CASSLPGQGTWDTQYF
CDR3nt: TGTGCCAGCAGCCTGCCAGGACAGGGGACTTGGGATACGCAGTATTTT
j_gene: TRBJ2-3
abundance: few
d_gene: TRBD1
v_gene: TRBV3-1/TRBV3-2

CDR3aa: CASSVRRGGELFF
CDR3nt: TGTGCCAGCAGCGTGCGAAGAGGCGGGGAGCTGTTTTTT
j_gene: TRBJ2-2
abundance: .
d_gene: .
v_gene: TRBV5-4

CDR3aa: CASTPMGGMIYEQYF
CDR3nt: TGTGCCAGCACCCCGATGGGGGGGATGATCTACGAGCAGTACTTC
j_gene: TRBJ2-7
abundance: .
d_gene: TRBD2
v_gene: TRBV7-2

CDR3aa: CASRQVRVLGNEQFF
CDR3nt: TGTGCCAGTAGACAAGTACGGGTGTTGGGCAATGAGCAGTTCTTC
j_gene: TRBJ2-1
abundance: .
d_gene: .
v_gene: TRBV19